A single sample gave rise to the 21 T cell receptor beta chains below, sequenced in a study of cytomegalovirus exposure and HLA in healthy donors. The PCR used 60 Vbeta and 13 Jbeta primers. The repertoire was sequenced with immunoSEQ multiplex PCR; TCRdb's copy has only in-frame clones and lacks some. Here the sample spans about 83,000 clones, about 77% being singletons. The sequenced sample consisted of PBMCs. These receptors were collected from a man in his 60s in good health and CMV-seronegative.

This sequence joins TRBV6-6 and TRBJ2-7; 11 bases are shared with TRBD1. Germline V gene lookup returns CDR1 MNHNY and CDR2 SVGAGI (reference sequence). This CDR3 is 13 amino acids long. V was pared by 10 bases and J by 1 base, with 3 bases of the junction left unmatched. As DNA, the CDR3 is TGTGCCACAGGACAGGGGGCTTCCTACGAGCAGTACTTC. Translating it yields CATGQGASYEQYF.

The chain couples TRBV7-9 to TRBJ1-1, with D tentatively TRBD1 (5 bases). The CDR3 is 13 amino acids. Germline V gene sequence: CDR1 SEHNR, CDR2 FQNEAQ (reference sequence). With 6 bases removed from V and 4 bases from J, the gap between germline ends came to 12 bases. The CDR3: CASRLGPLTEAFF. The CDR3 DNA follows: TGTGCCAGCAGGTTGGGGCCTCTCACTGAAGCTTTCTTT.

The genes are TRBV7-8 and TRBJ1-5; 9 nucleotides agree with TRBD1. CDR3 length: 16 residues. With V trimmed by 4 bases and J by 6 bases, 10 bases remained unmatched. The germline gives CDR1 SGHVS, CDR2 FQNEAQ. The CDR3 loop reads CASSSGSGQGTQPQHF. The CDR3 DNA reads as TGTGCCAGCAGCTCAGGTTCGGGACAGGGAACTCAGCCCCAGCATTTT. Based on the CDR3 plus reference TRBV7-8 and TRBJ1-5, the full variable domain is GAGVSQSPRYKVAKRGQDVALRCDPISGHVSLFWYQQALGQGPEFLTYFQNEAQLDKSGLPSDRFFAERPEGSVSTLKIQRTQQEDSAVYLCASSSGSGQGTQPQHFGDGTRLSIL.

This clone appeared a single time. The gene calls are TRBV6-1 and TRBJ1-5, with no clear D. Germline CDR1 reads MNHNS; CDR2 reads SASEGT. The CDR3 contains 15 residues. V was pared by 1 base and J by 0 bases, with 7 bases between. DNA for the CDR3: TGTGCCAGCAGTGAAGGGCCGTATAGCAATCAGCCCCAGCATTTT. Its protein is CASSEGPYSNQPQHF.

V is TRBV7-9 and J is TRBJ1-1; the match to TRBD1 covers 7 bases. V gave up 5 bases and J gave up 6 bases; unmatched junction bases: 9. Per the germline V gene, CDR1 is SEHNR and CDR2 is FQNEAQ (reference sequence). This CDR3 is 14 amino acids long. CDR3 region: CASSARQGSPEAFF. The DNA for the CDR3 is TGTGCCAGCAGCGCCCGACAGGGTAGTCCTGAAGCTTTCTTT.

This chain joins TRBV6-4 and TRBJ2-3; 8 bases match TRBD2. The germline gives CDR1 MRHNA, CDR2 SNTAGT. The CDR3 is 15 amino acids. V trimming: 6 bases; J trimming: 5 bases; junction bases outside the gene matches: 10. The CDR3 spells CASSVTGGSGDTQYF. The CDR3 DNA sequence: TGTGCCAGCAGCGTGACGGGAGGGTCCGGAGATACGCAGTATTTT.

The chain has TRBV11-2 and TRBJ2-1; 10 positions agree with TRBD2. Germline V lookup: CDR1 SGHAT, CDR2 FQNNGV. The CDR3 is 16 residues long. The V gene end was trimmed by 2 bases and the J gene end by 4 bases; junction bases not matched to a gene: 5. CDR3 nucleotides: TGTGCCAGCAGCTTAACGGGTAGCGGGGGGTACAATGAGCAGTTCTTC. The encoded protein is CASSLTGSGGYNEQFF.

The DNA of the CDR3 is TGTGCCAGCAGTGAGAGGGGGGGGCCGCCCTACGAGCAGTACTTC. Translation: CASSERGGPPYEQYF. This chain uses TRBV25-1 with TRBJ2-7; D perhaps matches TRBD2 (7 bases). V gave up 3 bases and J gave up 2 bases, with 14 bases separating them. Germline V gives CDR1 MGHDK, CDR2 SYGVNS. The CDR3 runs 15 residues.

The rearrangement uses TRBV29-1 and TRBJ1-1; tentatively, D is TRBD1 (5 bases). The ends were cut back, 4 bases at V and 3 bases at J, with 15 bases in the middle. CDR3 size: 14 residues. Germline V CDR1 and CDR2: SQVTM, ANQGSEA. CDR3 nucleotides: TGCAGCGTTGTAGGTCAGGGCAGCGACACTGAAGCTTTCTTT. This gives the protein CSVVGQGSDTEAFF.

This clone appeared once. The genes are TRBV9 and TRBJ1-3; perhaps TRBD1 as D (6 bases). The germline V gene encodes CDR1 SGDLS and CDR2 YYNGEE. The V and J ends lost 4 bases and 3 bases respectively, with 14 bases between them. The CDR3 totals 15 residues. The CDR3 protein is CASSRLGHSGNTIYF. Here the CDR3 DNA reads TGTGCCAGCAGCCGACTGGGACACAGTGGAAACACCATATATTTT.

The J gene is TRBJ2-5, the V gene TRBV9; D not certain. Looked up from germline, CDR1 is SGDLS and CDR2 is YYNGEE. Deletions cut 0 bases from V and 2 bases from J, with 8 bases between. This CDR3 comprises 14 residues. The CDR3 here is CASSVGPRQETQYF. Here the CDR3 DNA reads TGTGCCAGCAGCGTAGGACCGAGGCAAGAGACCCAGTACTTC.

The chain carries TRBV6-1 and TRBJ1-6; D unresolved. Trimming removed 2 bases at V and 11 bases at J, with 19 bases between. The germline CDR1 and CDR2 sequences are MNHNS and SASEGT. The CDR3 covers 16 residues. This CDR3 reads CASSESLWGGRPPLHF. DNA for the CDR3: TGTGCCAGCAGTGAAAGTCTGTGGGGAGGCCGGCCACCCCTCCACTTT.

This clone was counted only a few times. This chain uses TRBV5-5 with TRBJ1-1; D gene ambiguous. The V end lost 0 bases, the J end lost 0 bases, and 9 bases lay between the germline ends. The CDR3 consists of 15 residues. Looked up from germline, CDR1 is SGHKS and CDR2 is YYEKEE (reference sequence). The CDR3 protein is CASSLGPEVNTEAFF. Written as DNA, the CDR3 is TGTGCCAGCAGCTTGGGGCCGGAGGTGAACACTGAAGCTTTCTTT.

This rearrangement joins TRBV25-1 to TRBJ2-7; possibly TRBD2 for D (5 bases). The CDR3 has 18 residues. The germline CDR1 and CDR2 sequences are MGHDK and SYGVNS. V lost 5 bases and J lost 0, with 23 bases in between. CDR3 protein: CASSPSPRADTSSYEQYF. CDR3 in DNA: TGTGCCAGCAGTCCCTCTCCGCGAGCGGATACGAGCTCCTACGAGCAGTACTTC.

This clone was counted a single time. V gene TRBV15 combines with J gene TRBJ1-5, with 10 bases fitting TRBD1. Germline trimming cut 4 bases from V and 0 bases from J; bases unmatched to any gene: 3. The CDR3 runs 16 residues. CDR1 is LNHNV and CDR2 is YYDKDF in the germline V gene (reference sequence). The CDR3 spells CATSTGQGVSNQPQHF. CDR3 sequence (DNA): TGTGCCACCAGCACCGGACAGGGGGTTAGCAATCAGCCCCAGCATTTT. Drawing the rest from reference TRBV15 and TRBJ1-5, the complete variable domain is DAMVIQNPRYQVTQFGKPVTLSCSQTLNHNVMYWYQQKSSQAPKLLFHYYDKDFNNEADTPDNFQSRRPNTSFCFLDIRSPGLGDTAMYLCATSTGQGVSNQPQHFGDGTRLSIL.

The chain combines TRBV27 with TRBJ1-2; D not resolved. There are 13 residues in the CDR3. Trimming stripped 1 base from V and 4 bases from J, with 7 bases between. CDR1 and CDR2 from the germline V gene are MNHEY and SMNVEV (reference sequence). The CDR3 loop reads CASSLFSSYGYTF. Here the CDR3 DNA reads TGTGCCAGCAGTTTATTCTCGTCCTATGGCTACACCTTC.

The genes are TRBV29-1 and TRBJ2-7, with TRBD1 as a possible D gene (6 bases). Trimming shortened V by 6 bases and J by 3 bases, and 21 bases separated the two germline ends. This CDR3 contains 15 residues. CDR1 SQVTM and CDR2 ANQGSEA come from the germline V gene. The CDR3 sequence is CSVLGARDRYYEQYF. CDR3 sequence (DNA): TGCAGCGTCCTGGGGGCGCGTGACCGGTACTACGAGCAGTACTTC.

In this sample, this clone turned up a few times. This rearrangement joins TRBV9 to TRBJ1-1; D possibly corresponds to TRBD1 (5 bases). The CDR3 has 14 amino acids. Germline CDR1 and CDR2: SGDLS and YYNGEE. Trimming left V 4 bases short and J 7 bases short, with 17 bases between. The CDR3 coding sequence is TGTGCCAGCAGCCCGCAGACAGCCTTTAATGAAGCTTTCTTT. Its protein product is CASSPQTAFNEAFF.

The V gene is TRBV5-1, the J gene TRBJ2-2; 12 bases fit TRBD1. Losses at the gene ends were 4 bases for V and 3 bases for J; bases not matched to a gene: 4. Germline V lookup: CDR1 SGHRS, CDR2 YFSETQ. This CDR3 contains 16 residues. The CDR3 DNA sequence: TGCGCCAGCAGCCAGGGACAGGGGGCGGACACCGGGGAGCTGTTTTTT. As protein: CASSQGQGADTGELFF.

The J gene is TRBJ1-2, the V gene TRBV30, with 8 bases that match TRBD1. The CDR3 runs to 15 residues. Trimming cost V 3 bases and J 4 bases; bases outside gene matches: 10. Germline assignment: CDR1 GTSNPN and CDR2 SVGIG (reference sequence). The CDR3 nucleotides read TGTGCCTGGAGACCCAACAGGGGGGAAATCTATGGCTACACCTTC. Protein product: CAWRPNRGEIYGYTF.

This clone was detected only once. V and J are TRBV5-6 and TRBJ2-4; tentative D call: TRBD1 (5 bases). The length of the CDR3 is 17 residues. In germline, CDR1 is SGHDT, CDR2 YYEEEE. V was cut by 0 bases and J by 4 bases, with 17 bases left in between. CDR3: CASSLAVGRQLKNIQYF. CDR3 DNA sequence: TGTGCCAGCAGCTTGGCCGTAGGTAGACAGTTGAAAAACATTCAGTACTTC.